Listed below are T cell receptor beta chains from one sample, sequenced in a study of T cells in Graves' hyperthyroidism and ophthalmopathy. TCRdb fed the multiplex PCR reads into MiXCR, producing one record per CDR3 protein. The sample includes 600,000 or so distinct CDR3 sequences, about half seen only once; the top ten take 8.2%. The sequencing sample was made of peripheral blood or thyroid tissue (not recorded which). The receptors shown here come from a woman younger than 30 with Graves' hyperthyroidism. Both conserved end residues are part of each CDR3.

j_call v_call cdr3_length cdr3_aa
TRBJ1-2 TRBV5-6 14 CASSFETSAYGYTF
TRBJ2-7 TRBV6-1 15 CASRSWTSGSYEQYF
TRBJ1-3 TRBV12-3/TRBV12-4 13 CASSLREQNTIYF
TRBJ1-6 TRBV10-3 13 CAIRRTPDTPLHF
TRBJ2-7 TRBV2 13 CASSLSPLREQYF
TRBJ1-2 TRBV29-1 11 CSAAGTNGYTF
TRBJ1-1 TRBV6-5 15 CASRKDSFEDTEAFF
TRBJ1-1 TRBV11-1 12 CASSKGVTEAFF
TRBJ2-5 TRBV7-9 15 CASTLQGAGWETQYF
TRBJ2-7 TRBV14 15 CASSPGSTGAYEQYF
TRBJ1-1 TRBV2 16 CASSPTLDRANTEAFF
TRBJ2-5 TRBV5-1 14 CASSQRLAMETQYF
TRBJ1-5 TRBV2 14 CASSATGETQPQHF
TRBJ1-2 TRBV24-1 17 CATNDGTDRALKEGYTF
TRBJ1-4 TRBV10-1 13 CASSESGEEKLFF
TRBJ1-6 TRBV12-3/TRBV12-4 11 CASSYESTLHF
TRBJ2-5 TRBV5-1 14 CASRRDGGGETQYF